This TCR beta chain emerged from a study of T-cell memory formation after mild COVID-19. Whole-study context: Largely, TCR clusters stayed within a single donor.

Trimming took off 5 bases at V and 0 bases at J, with 17 bases between the two ends. CDR3 length equals 16 residues. Germline V lookup: CDR1 SGHRS, CDR2 YFSETQ. This clonotype was detected only a few times. What it binds is unknown. Points from the study as a whole: Day 15 to 85 contracting clones showed balanced CD4/CD8; day 15 to 37 expanders favored CD4+. CD4+ contracting clones lay mainly in CM and EM, CD8+ ones in EMRA.

TCRdb analysed the 5' RACE reads with MiXCR anew, one entry per CDR3 protein. The table lists about 560,000 distinct CDR3 sequences, about 20% of them singletons, with around 11% in the top ten. Sample: PBMCs or a T cell subset sorted from them (not recorded which). The chain is built from TRBV5-1 and TRBJ1-1; D remains ambiguous. The source is an adult woman who had mild COVID-19 (a few samples of this study predate the infection). Cell type and time point are not known. For the CDR3, the DNA is TGCGCCAGCAGGGATCAGCCCGGGATTCTGAACACTGAAGCTTTCTTT. Residues: CASRDQPGILNTEAFF.